The 23 T cell receptor beta chains in this list originate from one sample, sequenced in a study of blood T cell repertoires in COVID-19. The repertoire was sequenced with immunoSEQ multiplex PCR; TCRdb's copy has only in-frame clones and lacks some. This sample has around 300,000 clones, with around 87% found just once. Sequenced: peripheral blood. The source is a man aged 45-65 years with active or convalescent COVID-19.

This clone was counted a few times. This chain uses TRBV27 with TRBJ1-6, with 7 bases aligning to TRBD1. The length of the CDR3 is 16 residues. The germline CDR1 and CDR2 sequences are MNHEY and SMNVEV (reference sequence). With 0 bases clipped from V and 6 bases from J, the junction kept 5 bases outside the gene matches. The CDR3 reads CASSLSGTVFNSPLHF. The CDR3 DNA sequence: TGTGCCAGCAGTTTATCGGGGACAGTTTTTAATTCACCCCTCCACTTT.

This clone was recorded once. The chain joins TRBV12-1 to TRBJ1-3; the tabulated D call, TRBD1, remains unverified against the DNA. TRBV12-1 is classified as a pseudogene. The CDR3 loop spans 14 amino acids. The CDR3 region is CASNGQGAGNTIYF. The CDR3 DNA reads TGTGCCAGCAACGGACAGGGAGCCGGAAACACCATATATTTT.

The chain carries TRBV10-1 and TRBJ1-1, with D unresolved. V lost 5 bases and J 5 bases, leaving 12 bases between the germline ends. Germline-derived CDR1 and CDR2 are WNHNN and SYGVQD (reference sequence). This CDR3 region has 13 residues. CDR3 nucleotides: TGCGCCAGCAGTTACACGGGAGAAACTGAAGCTTTCTTT. Its translation: CASSYTGETEAFF.

Concerning this clone: Other DNA sequences from this sample encode an identical CDR3 as well. This chain links TRBV27 with TRBJ2-7; 9 nucleotides line up with TRBD2. The germline V gene encodes CDR1 MNHEY and CDR2 SMNVEV (reference sequence). This CDR3 has 13 amino acids. Unmatched junction bases numbered 0, after V lost 3 bases and J lost 3 bases. The CDR3, as DNA: TGTGCCAGCAGTTTTAGCGGGAGCTACGAGCAGTACTTC. Residues: CASSFSGSYEQYF.

The J gene is TRBJ1-4, the V gene TRBV7-8; no definite D call. This CDR3 spans 13 amino acids. The V end was cut by 5 bases, the J end by 8 bases, with 12 bases between. Per the germline V gene, CDR1 is SGHVS and CDR2 is FQNEAQ. CDR3 DNA sequence: TGTGCCAGCAGCAACCAGGCCGGCGAAAAACTGTTTTTT. Amino acids: CASSNQAGEKLFF.

The table lists this clone with a few counts. In DNA form, the CDR3 reads TGTGCCAGCAGCTTAGGGGATCAGGGGCAGCCCCAGCATTTT. Residues: CASSLGDQGQPQHF. The chain combines TRBV7-9 with TRBJ1-5, with a possible D match to TRBD1 (6 bases). In germline, CDR1 is SEHNR, CDR2 FQNEAQ (reference sequence). V lost 1 base to trimming and J lost 7 bases, with 11 bases between them. The CDR3 totals 14 residues. The complete variable domain, with remaining parts taken from reference TRBV7-9 and TRBJ1-5, reads DTGVSQNPRHKITKRGQNVTFRCDPISEHNRLYWYRQTLGQGPEFLTYFQNEAQLEKSRLLSDRFSAERPKGSFSTLEIQRTEQGDSAMYLCASSLGDQGQPQHFGDGTRLSIL.

The rearrangement uses TRBV30 and TRBJ1-2; D ambiguous. This CDR3 is 13 amino acids long. V lost 0 bases and J 13 bases, leaving 18 bases between the germline ends. Per germline, CDR1 GTSNPN and CDR2 SVGIG (reference sequence). The CDR3 region has the DNA TGTGCCTGGAGTGTACAGAAGGGAGTCCGGTGCACCTTC. Its protein is CAWSVQKGVRCTF.

J is TRBJ1-2 and V is TRBV24-1; the D is unclear. Trimming took off 1 base at V and 9 bases at J, with 17 bases between the two ends. CDR1 is KGHDR, CDR2 SFDVKD, per germline. This CDR3 region has 15 residues. This CDR3 is CATSDLPLDRRRYTF. The CDR3 nucleotides read TGTGCCACCAGTGATTTACCCCTGGACCGGAGGCGCTACACCTTC.

This clone has only one observation. The CDR3 region is CASSRKQGASSGANVLTF. For the CDR3, the DNA is TGCGCCAGCAGCCGGAAGCAGGGGGCGAGCTCTGGGGCCAACGTCCTGACTTTC. This rearrangement joins TRBV4-3 to TRBJ2-6; 8 positions match TRBD1. The CDR3 spans 18 residues. V was pared by 4 bases and J by 0 bases, with 8 bases of the junction left unmatched. Germline V gives CDR1 LGHNA, CDR2 YSLEER.

V gene TRBV24-1 combines with J gene TRBJ1-5; maybe TRBD1 (6 bases). Trimming removed 5 bases at V and 4 bases at J, with 14 bases between. The CDR3 sequence is 15 residues long. Germline V lookup: CDR1 KGHDR, CDR2 SFDVKD. The CDR3 spells CATSGSTGLNQPQHF. In DNA form, the CDR3 reads TGTGCCACCAGTGGTTCTACAGGGTTAAATCAGCCCCAGCATTTT.

This chain links TRBV27 with TRBJ1-2; perhaps TRBD1 as D (6 bases). V was shortened by 5 bases and J by 3 bases, with 19 bases between the two germline ends. CDR3 length: 16 residues. Germline V gene data show CDR1 as MNHEY and CDR2 as SMNVEV (reference sequence). In nucleotides, the CDR3 is TGTGCCAGCAGTCCCCTATTGACAGGTGGATACTATGGCTACACCTTC. Its translation: CASSPLLTGGYYGYTF.

The chain couples TRBV2 to TRBJ1-1, with D tentatively TRBD1 (5 bases). Germline V gene sequence: CDR1 SNHLY, CDR2 FYNNEI. The CDR3 has 15 amino acids. Trimming left V 4 bases short and J 3 bases short, with 15 bases between. The CDR3 loop is CASSGKGSMDTEAFF. CDR3 DNA sequence: TGTGCCAGCAGTGGAAAGGGGTCAATGGACACTGAAGCTTTCTTT. Filled out from reference TRBV2 and TRBJ1-1, the complete variable domain reads EPEVTQTPSHQVTQMGQEVILRCVPISNHLYFYWYRQILGQKVEFLVSFYNNEISEKSEIFDDQFSVERPDGSNFTLKIRSTKLEDSAMYFCASSGKGSMDTEAFFGQGTRLTVV.

J is TRBJ2-5 and V is TRBV28; possible D gene TRBD1, 5 bases. CDR1 and CDR2 (germline): MDHEN, SYDVKM. The CDR3 loop spans 12 amino acids. V was shortened by 7 bases and J by 6 bases, with 12 bases between the two germline ends. CDR3 DNA sequence: TGTGCCAGCACACAGGAACGGCAGACCCAGTACTTC. This gives the protein CASTQERQTQYF.

The chain employs TRBV10-3 and TRBJ1-2; D is uncertain. V shed 7 bases and J shed 8 bases, with 14 bases lying between them. Germline-derived CDR1 and CDR2 are ENHRY and SYGVKD. The CDR3 runs to 12 residues. The CDR3 reads CAINPTGEGYTF. The CDR3 nucleotides are TGTGCCATCAACCCGACCGGAGAGGGCTACACCTTC.

This clone was recorded only once. The chain has TRBV9 and TRBJ1-6; D unclear. Germline V gives CDR1 SGDLS, CDR2 YYNGEE. Trimming took 3 bases from V and 2 from J, leaving 12 bases between them. CDR3 length: 16 residues. The CDR3 sequence is CASSAEGFTYNSPLHF. CDR3 coding DNA: TGTGCCAGCAGCGCGGAGGGATTTACCTATAATTCACCCCTCCACTTT.

This chain uses TRBV30 with TRBJ1-6; D gene unclear. This CDR3 is built from 13 residues. Germline CDR1 is GTSNPN and CDR2 is SVGIG (reference sequence). The V and J ends lost 0 bases and 13 bases respectively, with 13 bases between them. The CDR3 is CAWSVDGTTPLHF. The CDR3 DNA reads as TGTGCCTGGAGTGTTGATGGCACTACTCCCCTCCACTTT.

This clone was found a few times. The chain uses TRBV6-6 and TRBJ1-5; TRBD1 agrees at 7 bases. The CDR3 totals 15 residues. After removal of 5 bases from V and 3 bases from J, the junction contained 7 bases not matched to a gene. The germline gives CDR1 MNHNY, CDR2 SVGAGI (reference sequence). CDR3 in DNA: TGTGCCAGCAGTCCTCACGACAGGGACAATCAGCCCCAGCATTTT. It is translated as CASSPHDRDNQPQHF.

This chain links TRBV2 with TRBJ2-1; TRBD2 matches at 13 bases. V shed 2 bases and J 4 bases; nucleotides not matched to a gene: 23. The V gene's germline CDR1 is SNHLY and CDR2 FYNNEI. The CDR3 runs to 23 residues. Here the CDR3 reads CASSERQGAADSLAGGLYNEQFF. In nucleotides, the CDR3 is TGTGCCAGCAGTGAAAGGCAGGGGGCAGCAGACTCACTAGCGGGAGGGCTATACAATGAGCAGTTCTTC.

The V gene is TRBV10-3, the J gene TRBJ2-5, with 7 bases that match TRBD2. This CDR3 spans 15 amino acids. V shed 0 bases, J shed 2 bases, and the junction held 3 bases outside the gene matches. Germline CDR1 reads ENHRY; CDR2 reads SYGVKD. The CDR3, as DNA: TGTGCCATCAGTGAGTCTGGGGGGGGTCAAGAGACCCAGTACTTC. This codes for CAISESGGGQETQYF.

The gene calls are TRBV27 and TRBJ1-2; D is possibly TRBD1 (6 bases). CDR3 length: 15 amino acids. Germline V gives CDR1 MNHEY, CDR2 SMNVEV (reference sequence). Between the trimmed V and J ends, which lost 3 bases and 8 bases, there was a span of 19 bases. The CDR3 DNA reads TGTGCCAGCAGTTTCGCGGGGGGGGCGGAAGGGGGCTACACCTTC. Translated, it gives CASSFAGGAEGGYTF.

The chain recombines TRBV2 with TRBJ2-1, with 7 bases lining up with TRBD2. Per the germline V gene, CDR1 is SNHLY and CDR2 is FYNNEI. Trimming cost V 8 bases and J 1 base; bases outside gene matches: 2. This CDR3 region has 13 residues. The CDR3 DNA reads TGTGCCAGCTGGGGGGGTTCCTACAATGAGCAGTTCTTC. Translated, it gives CASWGGSYNEQFF.

J is TRBJ1-1 and V is TRBV3-1 (or the pseudogene TRBV3-2), with 9 bases that match TRBD1. The CDR3 is 15 residues long. V lost 3 bases, J lost 6 bases, and 8 bases stayed unmatched. The V gene's germline CDR1 is LGHDT and CDR2 YNNKEL (reference sequence). The CDR3 nucleotides read TGTGCCAGCAGCCATGCTGGACAGGGGAAATCTGAAGCTTTCTTT. It translates to CASSHAGQGKSEAFF.

Comment on this clone: Distinct nucleotide sequences in the sample also encode this CDR3. The genes are TRBV28 and TRBJ2-3, with D maybe TRBD1 (6 bases). The V gene's germline CDR1 is MDHEN and CDR2 SYDVKM. The V gene lost 5 bases and the J gene lost 0 bases, with 9 bases spanning the gap. This CDR3 has 14 amino acids. CDR3 residues: CASSQGHSTDTQYF. The CDR3 coding sequence is TGTGCCAGCAGTCAGGGACATAGCACAGATACGCAGTATTTT.